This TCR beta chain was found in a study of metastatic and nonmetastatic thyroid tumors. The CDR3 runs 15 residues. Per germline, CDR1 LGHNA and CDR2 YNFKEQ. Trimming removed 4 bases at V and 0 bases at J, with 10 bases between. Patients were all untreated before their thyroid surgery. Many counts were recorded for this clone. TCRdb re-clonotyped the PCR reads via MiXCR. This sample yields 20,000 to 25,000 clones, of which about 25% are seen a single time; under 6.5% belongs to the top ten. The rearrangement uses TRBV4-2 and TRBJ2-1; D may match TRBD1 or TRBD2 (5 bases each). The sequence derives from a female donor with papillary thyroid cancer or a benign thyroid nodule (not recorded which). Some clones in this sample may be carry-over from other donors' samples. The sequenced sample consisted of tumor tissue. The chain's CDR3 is CASSRSGSSYNEQFF. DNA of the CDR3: TGTGCCAGCAGCCGCTCAGGGAGCTCCTACAATGAGCAGTTCTTC.